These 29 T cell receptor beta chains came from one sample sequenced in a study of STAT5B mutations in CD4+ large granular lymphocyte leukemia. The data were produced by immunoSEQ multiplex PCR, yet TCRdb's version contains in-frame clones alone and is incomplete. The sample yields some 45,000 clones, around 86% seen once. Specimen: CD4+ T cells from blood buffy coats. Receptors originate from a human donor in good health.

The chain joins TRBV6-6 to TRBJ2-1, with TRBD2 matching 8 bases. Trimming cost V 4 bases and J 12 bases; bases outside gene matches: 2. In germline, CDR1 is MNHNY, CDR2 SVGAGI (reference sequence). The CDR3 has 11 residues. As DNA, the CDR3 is TGTGCCAGCAGTTCCGCGGGGGGGCAGTTCTTC. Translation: CASSSAGGQFF.

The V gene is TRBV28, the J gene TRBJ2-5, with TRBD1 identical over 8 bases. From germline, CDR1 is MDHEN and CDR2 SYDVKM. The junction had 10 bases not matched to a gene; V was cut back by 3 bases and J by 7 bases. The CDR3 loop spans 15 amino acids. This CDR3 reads CASSFAGTGFGTQYF. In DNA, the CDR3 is TGTGCCAGCAGTTTTGCAGGGACAGGATTTGGGACCCAGTACTTC.

In nucleotides, the CDR3 is TGCGCCAGCAGCTTGACCCCTTCGGACAGAATTAATGAAAAACTGTTTTTT. Translating it yields CASSLTPSDRINEKLFF. The chain employs TRBV5-1 and TRBJ1-4; weak D call: TRBD1 (6 bases). The germline gives CDR1 SGHRS, CDR2 YFSETQ. Trimming cost V 1 base and J 4 bases, with 17 bases left between them. The CDR3 has 17 residues.

CDR3 loop: CASSLSRGGNNRRFF. CDR3 DNA sequence: TGTGCCAGCAGTTTATCTCGGGGCGGAAACAACCGGCGGTTCTTC. The chain employs TRBV27 and TRBJ2-1; either TRBD1 or TRBD2 may fit D (5 bases each). V was clipped by 0 bases and J by 15 bases, with 21 bases between them. The CDR3 is made up of 15 amino acids. Germline V gene data show CDR1 as MNHEY and CDR2 as SMNVEV (reference sequence).

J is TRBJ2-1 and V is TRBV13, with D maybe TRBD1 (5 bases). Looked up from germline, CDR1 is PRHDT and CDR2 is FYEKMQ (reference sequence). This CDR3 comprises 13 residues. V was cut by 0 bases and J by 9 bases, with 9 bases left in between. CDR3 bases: TGTGCCAGCAGCTTAGGGGGGCGCTTTGAGCAGTTCTTC. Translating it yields CASSLGGRFEQFF.

The CDR3 loop reads CAWSRQGWETQYF. The CDR3 DNA is TGTGCCTGGAGTAGACAGGGGTGGGAGACCCAGTACTTC. This sequence joins TRBV30 and TRBJ2-5; 8 bases align to TRBD1. The junction had 4 bases not matched to a gene; V was cut back by 2 bases and J by 5 bases. The CDR3 sequence is 13 residues long. The germline CDR1 and CDR2 sequences are GTSNPN and SVGIG (reference sequence).

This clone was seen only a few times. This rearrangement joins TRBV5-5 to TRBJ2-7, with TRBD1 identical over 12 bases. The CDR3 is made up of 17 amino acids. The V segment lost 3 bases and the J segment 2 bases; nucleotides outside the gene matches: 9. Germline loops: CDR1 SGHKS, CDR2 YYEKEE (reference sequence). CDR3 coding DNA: TGTGCCAGCAGCTCCCGGGACAGGGGGCACTCTACCTACGAGCAGTACTTC. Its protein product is CASSSRDRGHSTYEQYF.

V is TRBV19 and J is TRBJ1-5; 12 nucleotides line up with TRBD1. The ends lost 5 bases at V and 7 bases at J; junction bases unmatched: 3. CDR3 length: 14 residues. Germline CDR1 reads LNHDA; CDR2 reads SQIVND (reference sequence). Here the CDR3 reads CASSGTGGGQPQHF. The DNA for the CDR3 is TGTGCCAGTAGTGGGACAGGGGGCGGACAGCCCCAGCATTTT.

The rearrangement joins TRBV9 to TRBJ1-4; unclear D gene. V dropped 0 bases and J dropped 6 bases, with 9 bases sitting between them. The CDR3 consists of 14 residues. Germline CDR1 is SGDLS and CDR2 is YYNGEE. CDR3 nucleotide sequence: TGTGCCAGCAGCGTAGGGGCGCCGGATGAAAAACTGTTTTTT. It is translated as CASSVGAPDEKLFF.

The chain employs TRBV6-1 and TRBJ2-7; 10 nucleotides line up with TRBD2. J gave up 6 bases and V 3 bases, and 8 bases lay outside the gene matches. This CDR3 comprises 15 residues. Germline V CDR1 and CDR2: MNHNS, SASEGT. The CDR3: CASSEPPGLASEQYF. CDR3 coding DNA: TGTGCCAGCAGTGAGCCGCCGGGACTAGCGAGCGAGCAGTACTTC.

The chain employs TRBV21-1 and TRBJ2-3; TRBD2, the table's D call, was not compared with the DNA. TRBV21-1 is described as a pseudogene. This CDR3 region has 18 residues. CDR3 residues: CASSKIESLILNTDTQYF. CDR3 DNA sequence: TGTGCCAGCAGCAAAATCGAGTCTCTCATTTTAAACACAGATACGCAGTATTTT.

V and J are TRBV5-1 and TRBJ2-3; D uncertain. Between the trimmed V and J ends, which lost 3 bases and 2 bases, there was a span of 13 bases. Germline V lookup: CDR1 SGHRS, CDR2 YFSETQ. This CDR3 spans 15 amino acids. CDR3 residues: CASSSYLELTDTQYF. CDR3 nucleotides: TGCGCCAGCAGCTCCTATCTCGAACTCACAGATACGCAGTATTTT.

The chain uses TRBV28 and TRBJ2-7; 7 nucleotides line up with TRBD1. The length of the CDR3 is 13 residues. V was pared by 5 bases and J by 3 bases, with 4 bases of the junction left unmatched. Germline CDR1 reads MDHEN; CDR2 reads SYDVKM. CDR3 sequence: CASSRQGNYEQYF. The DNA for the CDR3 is TGTGCCAGCAGTAGACAGGGAAACTACGAGCAGTACTTC. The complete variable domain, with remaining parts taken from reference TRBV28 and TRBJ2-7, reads DVKVTQSSRYLVKRTGEKVFLECVQDMDHENMFWYRQDPGLGLRLIYFSYDVKMKEKGDIPEGYSVSREKKERFSLILESASTNQTSMYLCASSRQGNYEQYFGPGTRLTVT.

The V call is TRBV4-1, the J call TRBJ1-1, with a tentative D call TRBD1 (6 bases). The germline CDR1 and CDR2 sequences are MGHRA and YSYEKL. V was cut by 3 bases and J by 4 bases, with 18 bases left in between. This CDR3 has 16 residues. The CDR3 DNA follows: TGCGCCAGCAGCCATCGGGGACATTCCGGGGGCACTGAAGCTTTCTTT. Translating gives CASSHRGHSGGTEAFF.

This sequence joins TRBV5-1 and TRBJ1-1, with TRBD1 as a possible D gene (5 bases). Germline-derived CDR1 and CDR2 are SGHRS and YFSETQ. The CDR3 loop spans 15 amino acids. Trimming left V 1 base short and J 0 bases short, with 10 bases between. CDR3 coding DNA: TGCGCCAGCAGCTTGTTAAGGGGCATGAACACTGAAGCTTTCTTT. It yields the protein CASSLLRGMNTEAFF.

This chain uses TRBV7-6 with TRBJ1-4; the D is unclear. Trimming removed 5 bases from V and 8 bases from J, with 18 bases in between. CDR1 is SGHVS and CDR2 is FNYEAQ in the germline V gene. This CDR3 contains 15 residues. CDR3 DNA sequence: TGTGCCAGCAGCCCAAGACCCGGGGATGGGGAAAAACTGTTTTTT. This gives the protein CASSPRPGDGEKLFF.

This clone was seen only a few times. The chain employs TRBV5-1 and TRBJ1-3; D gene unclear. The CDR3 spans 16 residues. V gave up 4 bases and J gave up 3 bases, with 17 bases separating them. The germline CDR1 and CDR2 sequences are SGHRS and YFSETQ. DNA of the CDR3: TGCGCCAGCAGCCCTGCGAGTAGTGCAGGTGGAAACACCATATATTTT. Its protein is CASSPASSAGGNTIYF.

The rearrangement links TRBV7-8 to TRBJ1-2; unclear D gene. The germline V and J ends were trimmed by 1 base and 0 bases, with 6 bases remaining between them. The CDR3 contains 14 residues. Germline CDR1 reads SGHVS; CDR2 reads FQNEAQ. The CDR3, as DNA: TGTGCCAGCAGCTTAGGGCGGACTAACTATGGCTACACCTTC. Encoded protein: CASSLGRTNYGYTF.

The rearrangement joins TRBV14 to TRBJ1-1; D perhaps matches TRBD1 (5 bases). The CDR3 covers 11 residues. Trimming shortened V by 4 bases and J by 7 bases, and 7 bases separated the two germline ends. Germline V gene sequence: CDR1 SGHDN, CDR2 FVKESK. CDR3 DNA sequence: TGTGCCAGCAGCCGTACAGGTGAAGCTTTCTTT. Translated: CASSRTGEAFF. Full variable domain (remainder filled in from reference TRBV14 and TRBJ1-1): EAGVTQFPSHSVIEKGQTVTLRCDPISGHDNLYWYRRVMGKEIKFLLHFVKESKQDESGMPNNRFLAERTGGTYSTLKVQPAELEDSGVYFCASSRTGEAFFGQGTRLTVV.

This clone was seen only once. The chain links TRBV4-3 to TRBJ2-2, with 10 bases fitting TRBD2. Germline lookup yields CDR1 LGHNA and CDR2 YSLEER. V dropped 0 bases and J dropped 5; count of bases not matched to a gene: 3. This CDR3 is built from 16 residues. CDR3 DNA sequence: TGCGCCAGCAGCCAAGAAAAAGCGGGAGGGACCGGGGAGCTGTTTTTT. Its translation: CASSQEKAGGTGELFF.

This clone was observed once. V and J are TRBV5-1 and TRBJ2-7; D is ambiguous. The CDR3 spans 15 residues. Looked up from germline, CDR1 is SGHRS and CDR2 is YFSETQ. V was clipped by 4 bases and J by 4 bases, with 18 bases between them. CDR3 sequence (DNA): TGCGCCAGCAGCCCCTCTCTTAGTACCCCGTACGAGCAGTACTTC. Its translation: CASSPSLSTPYEQYF. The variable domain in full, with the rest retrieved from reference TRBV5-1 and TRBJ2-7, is KAGVTQTPRYLIKTRGQQVTLSCSPISGHRSVSWYQQTPGQGLQFLFEYFSETQRNKGNFPGRFSGRQFSNSRSEMNVSTLELGDSALYLCASSPSLSTPYEQYFGPGTRLTVT.

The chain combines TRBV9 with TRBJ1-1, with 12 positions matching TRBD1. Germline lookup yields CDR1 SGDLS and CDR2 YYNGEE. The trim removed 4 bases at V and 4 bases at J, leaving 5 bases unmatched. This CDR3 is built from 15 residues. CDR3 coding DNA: TGTGCCAGCAGCTCCGGGACAGGGGGCTTCACTGAAGCTTTCTTT. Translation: CASSSGTGGFTEAFF.

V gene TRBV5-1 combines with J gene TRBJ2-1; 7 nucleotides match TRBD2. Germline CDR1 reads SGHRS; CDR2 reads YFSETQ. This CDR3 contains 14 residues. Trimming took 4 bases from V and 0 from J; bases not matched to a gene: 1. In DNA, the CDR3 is TGCGCCAGCAGCGGGACTACCTCCTACAATGAGCAGTTCTTC. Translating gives CASSGTTSYNEQFF.

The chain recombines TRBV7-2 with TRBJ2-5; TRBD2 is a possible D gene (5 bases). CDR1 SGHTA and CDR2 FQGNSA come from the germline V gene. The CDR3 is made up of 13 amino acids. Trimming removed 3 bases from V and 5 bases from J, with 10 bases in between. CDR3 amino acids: CASSFGVGETQYF. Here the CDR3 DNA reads TGTGCCAGCAGCTTCGGGGTAGGGGAGACCCAGTACTTC.

This CDR3 reads CASSGQVVNSPLHF. As DNA, the CDR3 is TGTGCCAGCTCAGGACAGGTGGTCAATTCACCCCTCCACTTT. The chain couples TRBV25-1 to TRBJ1-6, with 7 nucleotides matching TRBD1. The J segment lost 7 bases and the V segment lost 8 bases, leaving 8 bases of the junction unmatched. Germline V gene sequence: CDR1 MGHDK, CDR2 SYGVNS. The CDR3 has 14 residues.

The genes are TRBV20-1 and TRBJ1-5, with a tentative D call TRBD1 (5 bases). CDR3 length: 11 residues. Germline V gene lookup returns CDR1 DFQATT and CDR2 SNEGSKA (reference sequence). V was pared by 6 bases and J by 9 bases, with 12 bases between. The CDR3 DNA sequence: TGCAGTGCCTCGCACAGGTCGCCCCAGCATTTT. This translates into CSASHRSPQHF.

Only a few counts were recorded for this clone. CDR3 sequence reads: CATSRYQRQGGAREAFF. The CDR3 bases are TGTGCCACCAGCAGATATCAGAGACAGGGGGGCGCCCGTGAAGCTTTCTTT. J is TRBJ1-1 and V is TRBV15; 9 nucleotides align to TRBD1. The CDR3 spans 17 residues. Germline V CDR1 and CDR2: LNHNV, YYDKDF (reference sequence). V dropped 2 bases and J dropped 7; count of bases not matched to a gene: 14.

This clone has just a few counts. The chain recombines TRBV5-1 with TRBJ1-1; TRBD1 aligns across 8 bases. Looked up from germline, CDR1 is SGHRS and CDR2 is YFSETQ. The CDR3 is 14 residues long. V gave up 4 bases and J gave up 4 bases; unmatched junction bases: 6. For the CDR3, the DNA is TGCGCCAGCAGCCCGGACAGGGTGAGCACTGAAGCTTTCTTT. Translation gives CASSPDRVSTEAFF.

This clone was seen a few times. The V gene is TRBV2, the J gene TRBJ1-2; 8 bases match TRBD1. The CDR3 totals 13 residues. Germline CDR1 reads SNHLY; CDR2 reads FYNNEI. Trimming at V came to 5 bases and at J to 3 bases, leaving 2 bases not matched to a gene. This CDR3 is CASSLTGDYGYTF. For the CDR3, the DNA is TGTGCCAGCAGTTTGACAGGGGACTATGGCTACACCTTC.